The clone carrying this T cell receptor beta chain has at least ten counts. These data belong to a study of neurological immune-mediated disorders. V was clipped by 3 bases and J by 8 bases; unmatched bases: 5. This CDR3 has 12 residues. The germline V gene has CDR1 DFQATT and CDR2 SNEGSKA (reference sequence). TCRdb passed the 5' RACE reads through MiXCR, listing each CDR3 protein once. The repertoire consists of 50,000 to 60,000 distinct CDR3 sequences, with 4% occurring once and the leading ten covering about 2%. V usage is TRBV20-1 and J usage is TRBJ2-3; 7 positions agree with TRBD2. Sequenced: CD4+ T cells from blood. This TCR was recovered from a woman between 40 and 55 years old with multiple sclerosis. The CDR3 sequence is CSASGGTITQYF. The DNA of the CDR3 is TGCAGTGCTAGCGGGGGGACGATTACGCAGTATTTT.